The rows below give T cell receptor beta chains drawn from one sample of a study of cytomegalovirus exposure and HLA in healthy donors. Sequencing used immunoSEQ multiplex PCR; TCRdb keeps in-frame clones, though not all of them. The table includes roughly 250,000 clones, about 75% detected once. Sequencing was carried out using PBMCs. The source of these receptors is a female donor in good health and CMV-seronegative. CDR3s include the opening cysteine and the closing phenylalanine or tryptophan. A D gene is named only where the DNA matches it firmly. Only part of the rows carry a size: once, few, many, or a class if the clone is expanded.

J gene | D gene | clone size | V gene | CDR3 protein | CDR3 DNA
TRBJ1-4 | TRBD1 | NA | TRBV28 | CASSDRGEKLFF | TGTGCCAGCAGTGACAGGGGCGAAAAACTGTTTTTT
TRBJ2-7 | NA | NA | TRBV25-1 | CASSELSFTYEQYF | TGTGCCAGCAGTGAATTAAGCTTTACCTACGAGCAGTACTTC
TRBJ2-7 | NA | NA | TRBV7-9 | CSSSSTDSYEQYF | TGTTCCAGCAGCTCGACGGACAGCTACGAGCAGTACTTC
TRBJ2-3 | NA | few | TRBV9 | CASSVGGDTDTQYF | TGTGCCAGCAGCGTAGGGGGAGACACAGATACGCAGTATTTT
TRBJ2-7 | TRBD1 | NA | TRBV6-5 | CASSYGTAFPYEQYF | TGTGCCAGCAGCTATGGGACAGCGTTCCCCTACGAGCAGTACTTC
TRBJ1-5 | NA | NA | TRBV7-3 | CASSWNPKIQGNQPQHF | TGTGCCAGCAGCTGGAACCCAAAAATCCAGGGAAATCAGCCCCAGCATTTT
TRBJ1-2 | TRBD1 | NA | TRBV15 | CATSKGTGNEDYGYTF | TGTGCCACCAGCAAAGGGACAGGGAACGAGGACTATGGCTACACCTTC
TRBJ1-1 | NA | once | TRBV27 | CASSLSLLGGTEAFF | TGTGCCAGCAGTTTATCCCTCTTAGGGGGCACTGAAGCTTTCTTT
TRBJ1-3 | NA | NA | TRBV6-4 | CASTSLTDGNTIYF | TGTGCCAGCACCTCACTGACTGATGGAAACACCATATATTTT
TRBJ2-5 | TRBD2 | NA | TRBV11-2 | CASSLELAETQYF | TGTGCCAGCAGCTTAGAACTAGCGGAGACCCAGTACTTC
TRBJ2-7 | TRBD1 | NA | TRBV19 | CASSPGQGPYEQYF | TGTGCCAGTAGTCCCGGACAGGGTCCCTACGAGCAGTACTTC
TRBJ2-2 | NA | NA | TRBV5-6 | CASSLWIGAKLSNTGELFF | TGTGCCAGCAGCTTGTGGATAGGGGCGAAACTATCGAACACCGGGGAGCTGTTTTTT
TRBJ1-1 | NA | NA | TRBV11-1 | CASSLSSEAFF | TGTGCCAGCAGCTTGTCCTCTGAAGCTTTCTTT
TRBJ2-1 | NA | NA | TRBV9 | CASSVSGHNEQFF | TGTGCCAGCAGCGTAAGTGGCCACAATGAGCAGTTCTTC
TRBJ2-2 | TRBD1 | once | TRBV5-1 | CASSSRDRAIGELFF | TGCGCCAGCAGCTCCCGGGACAGGGCGATCGGGGAGCTGTTTTTT
TRBJ2-7 | TRBD2 | NA | TRBV10-2 | CASSPGLEFYEQYF | TGCGCCAGCAGCCCGGGACTAGAATTCTACGAGCAGTACTTC
TRBJ1-1 | NA | once | TRBV19 | CASNPRGTSRLAFF | TGTGCCAGTAACCCTAGGGGGACAAGTAGGTTGGCTTTCTTT
TRBJ1-4 | NA | NA | TRBV11-2 | CASSLERQSEKLFF | TGTGCCAGCAGCTTAGAAAGACAGTCCGAAAAACTGTTTTTT
TRBJ2-4 | NA | NA | TRBV5-6 | CASSLRGTKNIQYF | TGTGCCAGCAGCTTGCGGGGGACCAAAAACATTCAGTACTTC
TRBJ1-2 | TRBD1 | NA | TRBV5-6 | CANSLDRERGYTF | TGTGCCAACAGCTTGGACAGGGAGCGAGGCTACACCTTC
TRBJ2-5 | NA | NA | TRBV7-3 | CASSPRAQEIQYF | TGTGCCAGCAGCCCCAGGGCCCAAGAGATCCAGTACTTC
TRBJ1-6 | NA | NA | TRBV11-2 | CASSSRQETSPLHF | TGTGCCAGCAGCTCCCGACAGGAAACTTCACCCCTCCACTTT
TRBJ2-5 | TRBD1 | NA | TRBV5-1 | CASSLERSGGQETQYF | TGCGCCAGCAGCTTGGAGAGGTCAGGGGGCCAAGAGACCCAGTACTTC
TRBJ2-7 | NA | few | TRBV28 | CASSLLGLTSYEQYF | TGTGCCAGCAGTTTATTGGGCCTAACCTCCTACGAGCAGTACTTC
TRBJ2-1 | TRBD2 | NA | TRBV2 | CASRNSGRASYNEQFF | TGTGCCAGCAGGAATAGCGGGAGGGCCTCGTACAATGAGCAGTTCTTC
TRBJ2-3 | TRBD2 | few | TRBV5-1 | CASSLGLAGADTQYF | TGCGCCAGCAGCTTGGGCCTAGCGGGAGCAGATACGCAGTATTTT
TRBJ1-2 | TRBD1 | few | TRBV7-2 | CASGKDRGNYGYTF | TGTGCCAGCGGAAAGGACAGGGGAAACTATGGCTACACCTTC
TRBJ2-5 | TRBD2 | NA | TRBV27 | CASGGVGGGEETQYF | TGTGCCAGCGGGGGAGTGGGGGGGGGAGAAGAGACCCAGTACTTC
TRBJ1-2 | NA | few | TRBV18 | CASSPISTDHGYTF | TGTGCCAGCTCACCAATTTCGACTGATCATGGCTACACCTTC
TRBJ2-7 | NA | few | TRBV4-2 | CASSQVGLGVEEQYF | TGTGCCAGCAGCCAAGTGGGACTGGGAGTCGAGGAGCAGTACTTC
TRBJ2-7 | NA | NA | TRBV11-3 | CASSLGGSLDEQYF | TGTGCCAGCAGCTTAGGTGGTAGCCTTGACGAGCAGTACTTC
TRBJ2-7 | NA | few | TRBV6-1 | CASSGRNSYEQYF | TGTGCCAGCAGTGGCAGGAACTCCTACGAGCAGTACTTC